One and the same sample provided the 4 T cell receptor beta chains below, sequenced in a study of CD8+ T cells in alopecia areata. cDNA serving as the sequencing template came from extracted, reverse transcribed RNA. Libraries were prepared by immunoSEQ multiplex PCR; TCRdb keeps only in-frame clonotypes and omits some of them. This sample comprises around 18,000 clones, none seen once only. Sorting relied on CD4, CD8alpha, NKG2D, NKG2ACE and other markers applied to pooled cutaneous lymph node cells. Sequencing used CD8+ T cells sorted from a lymph node. The receptors originated from a C3H/HeJ mouse with alopecia areata. Strain haplotype at MHC: H2-k.

This clone was observed at least ten times. Gene names are the mouse ones. The missing CDR3 end, 4 residues past where the read stops, is filled in from the germline J gene. The V call is TRBV19, the J call TRBJ2-5; D possibly corresponds to TRBD2 (5 bases). The V gene's germline CDR1 is FNHDT and CDR2 SITEND (reference sequence). CDR3 length: 13 residues. CDR3 amino acids: CASSPGLKDTQYF. Incomplete CDR3 DNA: TGTGCCAGCAGTCCCGGACTCAAAGAC.

In this sample, this clone turned up many times. Gene labels here are mouse ones. The read falls 4 residues short of the CDR3 end, and the missing part is taken from the germline J gene. The chain combines TRBV13-3 with TRBJ2-1, with 12 positions matching TRBD2. V shed 2 bases, J shed 4 bases, and the junction held 4 bases outside the gene matches. Germline loops: CDR1 NNHDY, CDR2 SYVADS. This CDR3 is built from 16 residues. CDR3 DNA, as far as it was read: TGTGCCAGCAGTGAGGGACTGGGGGGAGAGTATGCT. Translated: CASSEGLGGEYA. The CDR3 in its entirety is CASSEGLGGEYAEQFF.

This clone appeared a few times. Each gene name is a mouse one. The sequence runs out 4 residues before the end of the CDR3; the remainder is reconstructed from the germline J gene. The rearrangement uses TRBV29 and TRBJ1-1; the D gene is possibly TRBD1 (5 bases). Per the germline V gene, CDR1 is MSHET and CDR2 is SYDVDS. V was trimmed by 5 bases and J by 4 bases, leaving 17 bases between them. There are 15 residues in the CDR3. The covered CDR3 bases are TGTGCTAGCAGTCCCCCTGGGGGGAAGGTCACA. It is translated as CASSPPGGKVT. In full, the CDR3 reads CASSPPGGKVTEVFF.

Notes on this clone: Gene names refer to mouse genes. The read is 4 residues too short to cover the CDR3 end, so that end is filled in from the germline J gene. The J gene is TRBJ1-4, the V gene TRBV19, with D possibly being TRBD1 (6 bases). The length of the CDR3 is 14 residues. Germline V lookup: CDR1 FNHDT, CDR2 SITEND (reference sequence). V was clipped by 4 bases and J by 2 bases, with 9 bases between them. The CDR3 spells CASSPGTSNERLFF. The DNA read from the CDR3 is TGTGCCAGCAGTCCCGGGACATCCAACGAA.